This entry describes one T cell receptor beta chain. This clonotype was seen more than once but under ten times. Its antigen is still unknown. Nothing much larger sits one base from this clone, and base qualities are not available. This entry comes from a study of CD8 T cells in ankylosing spondylitis (dated by TCRdb to 2016 to 2017). Some background on the complete study: The study profiled T cell receptor beta repertoires in healthy donors and ankylosing spondylitis patients to find disease-linked TCR variants. In total, the full study cohort was made up of about 110 healthy donors and 20 to 25 ankylosing spondylitis patients. Peripheral blood was sampled, and synovial fluid was also collected from ankylosing spondylitis patients. Overall results and qualifications from the work: A TCR beta motif of several highly homologous amino acid variants appeared characteristic of blood from ankylosing spondylitis patients. The disease-linked clones had a CD8+ phenotype and were found at relatively low frequencies in peripheral blood. The disease-linked clones were reported to be significantly enriched in matched synovial fluid samples from ankylosing spondylitis patients. Some motif variants had previously been reported in the synovial fluid and blood of reactive arthritis patients, which suggests shared mechanisms of disease initiation.

Data came from an Illumina HiSeq 2500. Quantitative 5'-RACE with molecular barcodes was the method used to prepare the TCR beta libraries. Processing in the source paper ran as follows. A new computational method based on a probabilistic model of VDJ rearrangement was used to identify disease-linked TCR variants. TCRdb reprocessing: public reads trimmed at Q25 with fastp, clones called with MiXCR, in-frame beta chains kept. Each entry is one CDR3 protein sequence, shown with its most common DNA and genes. Clone size and V and J calls follow TCRdb, not the original study. The sample yields about 300,000 distinct CDR3 sequences; roughly 20% were counted once. The top ten clonotypes cover 3% to 4% of the sample. The CDR3 measures 19 amino acids from cysteine to phenylalanine. The DNA shown is the 57-base CDR3, in frame from base 1. V loses 5 bases at its end and J loses 4 bases; junction bases beyond the gene matches: 16. From a lookup of the germline V gene (reference sequence), CDR1 and CDR2 are DFQATT and SNEGSKA.

Rearrangement joined TRBV20-1 to TRBJ2-1, and 14 junction bases match TRBD2. The material sequenced was blood, either unsorted or a sorted T cell fraction (not recorded which). This receptor was obtained from a female donor with ankylosing spondylitis or in good health (not recorded which). The bases are TGCAGTGCTTCCTCCCCCGGGACTAGCGGGAGAGTCGCATACAATGAGCAGTTCTTC. This encodes CSASSPGTSGRVAYNEQFF.